Listed below are T cell receptor beta chains from one sample, sequenced in a study of T cells in Graves' hyperthyroidism and ophthalmopathy. In TCRdb, the multiplex PCR reads were re-called with MiXCR into one record per CDR3 protein. The table shows 600,000 to 700,000 distinct CDR3 sequences, with roughly 45% occurring only once. Sequencing was done on a sample of peripheral blood or thyroid tissue (not recorded which). The source of these receptors is an adult man with Graves' disease, either hyperthyroidism or ophthalmopathy (not recorded which). The CDR3 runs from the conserved cysteine through the conserved F or W. D genes are given only for firm matches. For some rows the clone size is stated as once, few or many, or as a class when expanded; others skip it.

TRBV7-9	TRBJ2-5	TRBD1	-	CASSLLPGQGRETQYF	TGTGCCAGCAGCTTACTACCCGGACAGGGTCGGGAGACCCAGTACTTC
TRBV29-1	TRBJ1-6	TRBD1	many	CSAETGGIGSPLHF	TGCAGCGCCGAGACAGGGGGAATAGGGTCACCCCTCCACTTT
TRBV29-1	TRBJ2-2	-	few	CSVVRVNTGELFF	TGCAGCGTTGTCAGGGTGAACACCGGGGAGCTGTTTTTT
TRBV20-1	TRBJ2-2	TRBD1	few	CSARGQGAAGELFF	TGCAGTGCTAGAGGACAGGGGGCGGCCGGGGAGCTGTTTTTT
TRBV11-2	TRBJ1-6	TRBD1	-	CASSFPTGGRSPLHF	TGTGCCAGCAGCTTCCCGACAGGGGGCAGGTCACCCCTCCACTTT
TRBV6-5	TRBJ1-6	-	-	CAISRDIFPKNSPLHF	TGTGCCATCAGTCGGGACATCTTCCCGAAAAATTCACCCCTCCACTTT
TRBV2	TRBJ1-1	TRBD1	few	CASSEPLRDRQMNTEAFF	TGTGCCAGCAGTGAACCTCTAAGGGACAGACAAATGAACACTGAAGCTTTCTTT
TRBV29-1	TRBJ1-1	TRBD1	many	CSGSTGAVTEAFF	TGCAGCGGGTCGACAGGGGCGGTCACTGAAGCTTTCTTT
TRBV29-1	TRBJ1-1	-	few	CSGFGKNTEAFF	TGCAGCGGATTTGGGAAGAACACTGAAGCTTTCTTT
TRBV20-1	TRBJ2-5	TRBD2	few	CSAREGLAGDNKEETQYF	TGCAGTGCTAGAGAGGGACTAGCGGGAGATAACAAAGAAGAGACCCAGTACTTC
TRBV29-1	TRBJ2-7	TRBD2	many	CSVPSSGRAGEQYF	TGCAGCGTCCCGTCTAGCGGGAGGGCGGGCGAGCAGTACTTC
TRBV7-6	TRBJ2-7	TRBD1	-	CARDGTGGDEQYF	TGTGCTAGAGACGGGACAGGGGGTGACGAGCAGTACTTC
TRBV6-1	TRBJ1-5	TRBD1	many	CASSGTGGSNQPQHF	TGTGCCAGCAGCGGCACAGGGGGAAGCAATCAGCCCCAGCATTTT
TRBV20-1	TRBJ1-2	TRBD1	few	CSAGGHGYTF	TGCAGTGCAGGGGGCCATGGCTACACCTTC
TRBV20-1	TRBJ1-5	TRBD1	few	CSASFGTGKDQPQHF	TGCAGTGCTTCCTTCGGGACAGGGAAGGATCAGCCCCAGCATTTT
TRBV29-1	TRBJ2-2	TRBD1	-	CSVASGTGNTGELFF	TGCAGCGTGGCATCCGGGACAGGGAACACCGGGGAGCTGTTTTTT
TRBV10-3	TRBJ2-7	-	few	CATKNPIAEQYF	TGTGCCACCAAAAACCCGATCGCCGAGCAGTACTTC
TRBV2	TRBJ2-7	-	-	CASSLRGTVYEQYF	TGTGCCAGCAGTTTGCGGGGGACAGTCTACGAGCAGTACTTC
TRBV12-3/TRBV12-4	TRBJ1-3	TRBD1	-	CASSQLDRGGNTIYF	TGTGCCAGCAGTCAGCTGGACAGGGGAGGAAACACCATATATTTT
TRBV29-1	TRBJ2-5	-	-	CSVSKGETQYF	TGCAGCGTGAGTAAAGGGGAGACCCAGTACTTC
TRBV20-1	TRBJ1-1	-	few	CSARERGVANTEAFF	TGCAGTGCTAGAGAAAGAGGGGTGGCGAACACTGAAGCTTTCTTT
TRBV2	TRBJ1-5	-	few	CATEGNQPQHF	TGTGCCACCGAAGGCAATCAGCCCCAGCATTTT
TRBV19	TRBJ1-5	TRBD1	-	CASSHQGQGSNQPQHF	TGTGCCAGTAGCCATCAGGGACAGGGAAGCAATCAGCCCCAGCATTTT
TRBV10-3	TRBJ1-6	TRBD1	-	CAISDDRDSPLHF	TGTGCCATCAGTGATGACAGGGATTCACCCCTCCACTTT
TRBV24-1	TRBJ1-2	-	-	CATSDSHYGYTF	TGTGCCACCAGTGATTCGCACTATGGCTACACCTTC
TRBV10-2	TRBJ2-7	-	many	CASRDIAEKTYEQYF	TGCGCCAGCAGGGATATAGCGGAAAAGACCTACGAGCAGTACTTC
TRBV12-3/TRBV12-4	TRBJ2-7	-	many	CASSSSGDEQYF	TGTGCCAGCAGTTCCAGCGGAGACGAGCAGTACTTC
TRBV15	TRBJ1-4	TRBD1	few	CATSRKAGTGDEKLFF	TGTGCCACCAGCAGAAAAGCCGGGACAGGGGATGAAAAACTGTTTTTT
TRBV19	TRBJ1-5	-	-	CASDFSRNQPQHF	TGTGCCAGTGATTTTTCCAGAAATCAGCCCCAGCATTTT
TRBV6-5	TRBJ1-1	-	few	CASSYTLQGGTEAFF	TGTGCCAGCAGTTACACCTTACAGGGTGGCACTGAAGCTTTCTTT
TRBV9	TRBJ1-3	-	few	CASSRELLSSGNTIYF	TGTGCCAGCAGCCGTGAATTGCTGAGCTCTGGAAACACCATATATTTT
TRBV7-2	TRBJ2-5	TRBD1	many	CASSLTRDRGRETQYF	TGTGCCAGCAGCTTGACCCGGGACAGGGGGCGGGAGACCCAGTACTTC
TRBV24-1	TRBJ2-5	-	-	CATSDAPYF	TGTGCCACCAGTGACGCCCCGTACTTC
TRBV7-2	TRBJ2-7	-	-	CASSLGTGTIREQYF	TGTGCCAGCAGCTTAGGTACAGGGACAATTCGCGAGCAGTACTTC
TRBV29-1	TRBJ2-5	-	many	CSVEAGKRETQYF	TGCAGCGTTGAGGCAGGGAAGAGAGAGACCCAGTACTTC
TRBV29-1	TRBJ1-1	TRBD1	many	CSVLRTGGSTEAFF	TGCAGCGTTTTAAGGACAGGGGGCAGCACTGAAGCTTTCTTT
TRBV6-5	TRBJ2-2	-	-	CASSSNNLSGELFF	TGTGCCAGCAGCTCGAACAATCTTTCCGGGGAGCTGTTTTTT
TRBV7-6	TRBJ2-7	TRBD1	once	CTSSLGATGVRSYEQYF	TGTACCAGCAGCTTAGGGGCGACAGGGGTTCGCTCCTACGAGCAGTACTTC
TRBV7-7	TRBJ2-5	TRBD2	-	CASSPSGGVKTQYF	TGTGCTAGCAGCCCTAGCGGGGGGGTGAAGACCCAGTACTTC
TRBV7-9	TRBJ1-2	TRBD1	many	CASSGTAHGYTF	TGTGCCAGCAGCGGGACAGCCCATGGCTACACCTTC
TRBV6-5	TRBJ2-6	-	many	CASSSRSSGANVLTF	TGTGCCAGCAGCTCACGGAGCTCTGGGGCCAACGTCCTGACTTTC
TRBV7-9	TRBJ1-1	-	-	CASSLAGVQTEAFF	TGTGCCAGCAGCTTAGCGGGGGTCCAGACTGAAGCTTTCTTT
TRBV6-6	TRBJ2-7	-	few	CASSSMGEQYF	TGTGCCAGCAGTTCGATGGGAGAGCAGTACTTC
TRBV29-1	TRBJ2-2	TRBD1	-	CSVYGQGTSTGELFF	TGCAGCGTGTACGGACAGGGGACGAGCACCGGGGAGCTGTTTTTT
TRBV20-1	TRBJ1-5	TRBD1	-	CSASDRIDSNQPQHF	TGCAGTGCATCGGACAGGATAGATAGCAATCAGCCCCAGCATTTT
TRBV2	TRBJ2-7	TRBD1	few	CASSSPGQGDYEQYF	TGTGCCAGCAGTTCACCGGGACAGGGTGACTACGAGCAGTACTTC
TRBV5-1	TRBJ2-7	TRBD1	-	CASSLAGGTGRAYEQYF	TGCGCCAGCAGCTTGGCCGGGGGGACAGGGCGGGCCTACGAGCAGTACTTC
TRBV7-8	TRBJ2-5	-	few	CASSAPGSLSTQYF	TGTGCCAGCAGCGCCCCTGGCAGTTTAAGTACCCAGTACTTC
TRBV7-8	TRBJ2-2	-	-	CASSLRRTATNTGELFF	TGTGCCAGCAGCTTAAGGCGGACGGCCACGAACACCGGGGAGCTGTTTTTT
TRBV6-1	TRBJ2-5	-	-	CASNEETGRGETQYF	TGTGCCAGCAACGAGGAGACAGGGAGGGGGGAGACCCAGTACTTC
TRBV28	TRBJ1-2	TRBD1	-	CASSSPDRPGGRYGYTF	TGTGCCAGCAGTTCCCCCGACAGACCAGGGGGGAGGTATGGCTACACCTTC
TRBV19	TRBJ2-7	TRBD1	-	CASRPNRGDYEQYF	TGTGCCAGTAGACCAAACAGGGGGGACTACGAGCAGTACTTC